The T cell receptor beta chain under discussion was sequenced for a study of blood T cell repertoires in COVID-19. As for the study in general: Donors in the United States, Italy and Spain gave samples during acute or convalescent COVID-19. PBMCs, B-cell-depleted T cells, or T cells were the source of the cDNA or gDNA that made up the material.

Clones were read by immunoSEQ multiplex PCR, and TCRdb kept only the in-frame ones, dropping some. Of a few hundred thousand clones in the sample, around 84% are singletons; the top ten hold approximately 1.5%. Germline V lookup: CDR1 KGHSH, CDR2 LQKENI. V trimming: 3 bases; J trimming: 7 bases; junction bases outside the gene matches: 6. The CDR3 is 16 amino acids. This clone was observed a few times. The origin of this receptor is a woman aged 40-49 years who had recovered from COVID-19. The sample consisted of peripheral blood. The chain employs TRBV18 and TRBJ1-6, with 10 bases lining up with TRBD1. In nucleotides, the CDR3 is TGTGCCAGCTCACCTGACAGGGGGCGAGTGAATTCACCCCTCCACTTT. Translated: CASSPDRGRVNSPLHF. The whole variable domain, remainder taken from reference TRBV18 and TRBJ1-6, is NAGVMQNPRHLVRRRGQEARLRCSPMKGHSHVYWYRQLPEEGLKFMVYLQKENIIDESGMPKERFSAEFPKEGPSILRIQQVVRGDSAAYFCASSPDRGRVNSPLHFGNGTRLTVT.